A selection of T cell receptor beta chains follows, all from one sample in a study of cytomegalovirus exposure and HLA in healthy donors. Generated by immunoSEQ multiplex PCR, the TCRdb table keeps only in-frame clones and is missing some. The top ten clones hold 15% to 18% of a sample with approximately 200,000 clones, 70% to 80% of them seen once. The material sequenced was PBMCs. The receptors shown here come from a man aged 40-49 years in good health and CMV-seronegative. Each CDR3 is given with its conserved first and last residue. The D gene is left open where the match is weak. The size field is filled for only some rows; it gives once, few, many or a size class.

TRBD1	TRBV7-2	TRBJ2-7	NA	CASSWGQKLEEQYF	TGTGCCAGCAGCTGGGGACAGAAACTGGAGGAGCAGTACTTC
NA	TRBV19	TRBJ1-3	NA	CASRISGAGNTIYF	TGTGCCAGTAGGATATCAGGGGCTGGAAACACCATATATTTT
NA	TRBV7-9	TRBJ2-2	NA	CASSPSAGVGELFF	TGTGCCAGCAGCCCGTCGGCAGGGGTCGGGGAGCTGTTTTTT
NA	TRBV19	TRBJ2-2	NA	CASQTGRTFTGELFF	TGTGCCAGCCAGACAGGCCGGACCTTCACCGGGGAGCTGTTTTTT
NA	TRBV7-8	TRBJ2-2	few	CASSLGRLFRVDTGELFF	TGTGCCAGCAGCTTAGGGAGACTCTTCAGGGTTGACACCGGGGAGCTGTTTTTT
TRBD1	TRBV5-4	TRBJ1-3	NA	CASSSTGIGNTIYF	TGTGCCAGCAGCTCGACAGGGATCGGAAACACCATATATTTT
NA	TRBV6-6	TRBJ1-1	NA	CASSYSSGLATEAFF	TGTGCCAGCAGTTACTCATCCGGACTCGCCACTGAAGCTTTCTTT
TRBD1	TRBV10-1	TRBJ2-1	NA	CASSEYGTGMDEQFF	TGCGCCAGCAGTGAGTACGGGACAGGGATGGATGAGCAGTTCTTC
TRBD2	TRBV7-9	TRBJ2-1	NA	CASSRPGRERANEQFF	TGTGCCAGCAGCCGACCGGGGCGGGAGCGAGCGAATGAGCAGTTCTTC
TRBD2	TRBV29-1	TRBJ2-1	few	CSVPGLAMGEQFF	TGCAGCGTGCCGGGACTAGCGATGGGTGAGCAGTTCTTC
TRBD1	TRBV27	TRBJ1-1	NA	CASRPTGGGEAFF	TGTGCCAGCAGACCTACAGGGGGTGGGGAAGCTTTCTTT
NA	TRBV10-1	TRBJ1-5	NA	CASSVNRDFSNQPQHF	TGCGCCAGCAGTGTCAATAGGGACTTTAGCAATCAGCCCCAGCATTTT
NA	TRBV27	TRBJ2-3	NA	CASSLTQATDTQYF	TGTGCCAGCAGTCTCACCCAGGCCACAGATACGCAGTATTTT
TRBD1	TRBV2	TRBJ1-2	NA	CASRGTGEGGYTF	TGTGCCAGCAGAGGGACAGGGGAGGGTGGCTACACCTTC
TRBD2	TRBV16	TRBJ2-4	few	CASSPPGLAGGPFGNIQYF	TGTGCCAGCAGCCCCCCTGGACTAGCGGGAGGGCCGTTTGGAAACATTCAGTACTTC
TRBD1	TRBV7-9	TRBJ1-2	NA	CASSLSGGGYTF	TGTGCCAGCAGCCTCTCAGGGGGTGGCTACACCTTC
NA	TRBV27	TRBJ1-5	NA	CASSPQGSNQPQHF	TGTGCCAGCAGTCCACAGGGTAGCAATCAGCCCCAGCATTTT
NA	TRBV6-5	TRBJ2-2	NA	CASSSASRNTGELFF	TGTGCCAGCAGTTCTGCTAGCAGAAACACCGGGGAGCTGTTTTTT
TRBD2	TRBV7-9	TRBJ2-1	NA	CASSSPVAGGLNEQFF	TGTGCCAGCAGTTCCCCGGTGGCGGGGGGGCTCAATGAGCAGTTCTTC
NA	TRBV4-3	TRBJ2-3	few	CASSQGGGDSDTQYF	TGCGCCAGCAGCCAAGGAGGGGGGGACTCAGATACGCAGTATTTT
NA	TRBV19	TRBJ2-7	NA	CASSTPEIPYEQYF	TGTGCCAGTAGCACCCCGGAGATTCCCTACGAGCAGTACTTC
TRBD1	TRBV6-4	TRBJ2-1	NA	CASSWTGDDEQFF	TGTGCCAGCAGTTGGACAGGGGACGATGAGCAGTTCTTC
NA	TRBV19	TRBJ1-5	once	CASSMAVSNQPQHF	TGTGCCAGTAGTATGGCAGTTAGCAATCAGCCCCAGCATTTT
TRBD1	TRBV14	TRBJ2-3	NA	CASSPPGVGQGPSSSTDTQYF	TGTGCCAGCAGCCCCCCTGGGGTCGGACAGGGGCCCTCTTCCAGCACAGATACGCAGTATTTT
TRBD1	TRBV7-3	TRBJ1-1	NA	CASSSGQGDTEAFF	TGTGCCAGCAGCTCGGGACAGGGTGACACTGAAGCTTTCTTT
NA	TRBV10-3	TRBJ2-1	NA	CAISESWGDEQFF	TGTGCCATCAGTGAGTCGTGGGGAGATGAGCAGTTCTTC
NA	TRBV27	TRBJ2-1	NA	CARFLNEQFF	TGTGCCAGGTTTTTAAATGAGCAGTTCTTC
NA	TRBV6-6	TRBJ2-7	NA	CASSYSQGSYEQYF	TGTGCCAGCAGTTACAGCCAGGGATCCTACGAGCAGTACTTC
NA	TRBV6-1	TRBJ1-1	NA	CASSEELRGAFF	TGTGCCAGCAGTGAAGAGCTCAGAGGGGCTTTCTTT
NA	TRBV15	TRBJ1-1	NA	CATSRDGAVAFF	TGTGCCACCAGCAGAGATGGGGCGGTGGCTTTCTTT
NA	TRBV7-9	TRBJ1-2	NA	CASSFSGVRPGYTF	TGTGCCAGCAGCTTCTCAGGGGTTCGTCCCGGCTACACCTTC
NA	TRBV5-1	TRBJ2-3	few	CASSLAIGGTDTQYF	TGCGCCAGCAGCTTGGCGATCGGAGGCACAGATACGCAGTATTTT
NA	TRBV4-1	TRBJ1-2	NA	CASSLRGGELNYGYTF	TGCGCCAGCAGCCTTAGGGGGGGCGAGTTAAACTATGGCTACACCTTC
TRBD1	TRBV5-1	TRBJ2-1	NA	CASSKGQGSNEQFF	TGCGCCAGCAGCAAGGGACAGGGCTCCAATGAGCAGTTCTTC
TRBD1	TRBV5-1	TRBJ1-5	NA	CASSPGGGPIPSNQPQHF	TGCGCCAGCAGCCCCGGAGGGGGCCCCATACCGAGCAATCAGCCCCAGCATTTT
NA	TRBV7-9	TRBJ1-4	few	CASSPRGSSSSATNEKLFF	TGTGCCAGCAGCCCGCGCGGGAGCAGCTCCTCTGCAACTAATGAAAAACTGTTTTTT
TRBD1	TRBV7-9	TRBJ1-4	NA	CASSLDRGANEKLFF	TGTGCCAGCAGCCTTGACAGGGGTGCTAATGAAAAACTGTTTTTT
TRBD1	TRBV5-4	TRBJ2-7	NA	CATRGQAPIEQYF	TGTGCCACCCGAGGACAGGCACCCATCGAGCAGTACTTC
NA	TRBV7-9	TRBJ1-5	once	CASSLGTGGNQPQHF	TGTGCCAGCAGCTTAGGAACCGGGGGGAATCAGCCCCAGCATTTT
NA	TRBV7-3	TRBJ2-5	NA	CASSQSGSGETQYF	TGTGCCAGCAGCCAATCCGGGAGCGGAGAGACCCAGTACTTC
TRBD1	TRBV6-5	TRBJ1-6	NA	CASSSRQGFLDSPLHF	TGTGCCAGCAGTTCCAGACAGGGGTTCCTCGATTCACCCCTCCACTTT
TRBD2	TRBV11-3	TRBJ2-7	few	CASSLGPGGEQYF	TGTGCCAGCAGCTTAGGACCCGGGGGGGAGCAGTACTTC
TRBD1	TRBV7-9	TRBJ2-1	NA	CASSPGGVFSEQFF	TGTGCCAGCAGCCCAGGGGGCGTTTTCTCTGAGCAGTTCTTC
TRBD2	TRBV28	TRBJ2-7	NA	CASSILLAGGYEQYF	TGTGCCAGCAGCATCCTACTAGCGGGAGGGTACGAGCAGTACTTC
NA	TRBV13	TRBJ2-1	NA	CASSRRTVSAYNEQFF	TGTGCCAGCAGCCGTCGGACAGTGAGCGCCTACAATGAGCAGTTCTTC
NA	TRBV2	TRBJ2-1	NA	CAIPGQSYNEQFF	TGTGCCATCCCGGGACAATCCTACAATGAGCAGTTCTTC
NA	TRBV5-4	TRBJ1-1	NA	CASSLARSMNTEAFF	TGTGCCAGCAGCTTGGCCAGATCCATGAACACTGAAGCTTTCTTT
NA	TRBV19	TRBJ2-7	NA	CASSLRSLPYEQYF	TGTGCCAGTAGTTTGCGGTCCCTTCCCTACGAGCAGTACTTC
TRBD1	TRBV7-8	TRBJ2-5	NA	CASSAWDRVRETQYF	TGTGCCAGCAGCGCATGGGACAGGGTTAGGGAGACCCAGTACTTC
TRBD2	TRBV6-5	TRBJ2-5	NA	CASASSGGNQETQYF	TGTGCCAGCGCTTCCTCGGGAGGTAATCAAGAGACCCAGTACTTC
NA	TRBV5-8	TRBJ1-1	NA	CASSLVGGITEAFF	TGTGCCAGCAGCTTGGTTGGGGGGATCACTGAAGCTTTCTTT
NA	TRBV19	TRBJ1-1	NA	CASSQRGLDTEAFF	TGTGCCAGTAGTCAAAGGGGGTTGGACACTGAAGCTTTCTTT
TRBD2	TRBV4-3	TRBJ2-1	once	CASSQDVASGGDSYNEQFF	TGCGCCAGCAGCCAAGATGTGGCTAGCGGGGGGGACTCCTACAATGAGCAGTTCTTC
NA	TRBV5-1	TRBJ1-3	once	CASSLGGVLTGNTIYF	TGCGCCAGCAGCTTGGGGGGGGTCCTAACGGGAAACACCATATATTTT
NA	TRBV28	TRBJ1-5	NA	CASTPWGGGQPQHF	TGTGCCAGCACTCCTTGGGGCGGTGGGCAGCCCCAGCATTTT
NA	TRBV11-2	TRBJ1-1	NA	CASSLEKGVDTEAFF	TGTGCCAGCAGCTTAGAAAAAGGGGTGGACACTGAAGCTTTCTTT
NA	TRBV7-9	TRBJ2-5	NA	CASSPKARIQETQYF	TGTGCCAGCAGCCCTAAAGCGCGGATACAAGAGACCCAGTACTTC
NA	TRBV2	TRBJ1-4	few	CASSERTAIATNEKLFF	TGTGCCAGCAGTGAGAGGACAGCAATTGCAACTAATGAAAAACTGTTTTTT
NA	TRBV4-2	TRBJ1-3	NA	CASSQVVNTIYF	TGTGCCAGCAGCCAAGTCGTCAACACCATATATTTT
TRBD1	TRBV19	TRBJ2-1	NA	CASRRTGPRWNEQFF	TGTGCCAGTAGAAGGACAGGGCCCCGTTGGAATGAGCAGTTCTTC